Listed below are T cell receptor beta chains from one sample, sequenced in a study of graft-versus-host responses after intestinal transplantation. TCRdb's table, derived via immunoSEQ multiplex PCR, lists solely in-frame clones and lacks some. The sample yields roughly 3,500 clones, approximately 72% seen once. The sequencing used ileum tissue, collected 950 to 1,200 days after intestinal transplantation. The origin of the receptors is a human patient who received an intestinal transplant, so some T cells may come from the graft donor. CDR3s include the opening cysteine and the closing phenylalanine or tryptophan. D genes are given only for firm matches. Clone size, where shown, is once, few, many, or a class for clones that have expanded.

clone_size: .
j_call: TRBJ2-2
v_call: TRBV5-5
d_call: .
cdr3_aa: CASTDDRWNTGELFF
cdr3_nt: TGTGCCAGCACCGACGACAGATGGAACACCGGGGAGCTGTTTTTT

clone_size: .
j_call: TRBJ1-3
v_call: TRBV5-4
d_call: TRBD1
cdr3_aa: CASSPDRVSGNTIYF
cdr3_nt: TGTGCCAGCAGCCCCGACAGGGTCTCTGGAAACACCATATATTTT

clone_size: hyperexpanded
j_call: TRBJ1-1
v_call: TRBV7-9
d_call: TRBD1
cdr3_aa: CASSNPGQGEPMNTEAFF
cdr3_nt: TGTGCCAGCAGCAATCCGGGACAGGGGGAGCCCATGAACACTGAAGCTTTCTTT

clone_size: large
j_call: TRBJ1-6
v_call: TRBV23-1
d_call: .
cdr3_aa: CASSQSVGRFDSPLHF
cdr3_nt: TGCGCCAGCAGTCAATCGGTAGGCAGGTTTGATTCACCCCTCCACTTT

clone_size: few
j_call: TRBJ1-3
v_call: TRBV4-2
d_call: .
cdr3_aa: CASSQDGHRNPSGNTIYF
cdr3_nt: TGTGCCAGCAGCCAAGACGGACATCGGAACCCCTCTGGAAACACCATATATTTT

clone_size: .
j_call: TRBJ2-2
v_call: TRBV5-1
d_call: .
cdr3_aa: CASSFLIRGSGELFF
cdr3_nt: TGCGCCAGCAGCTTTTTAATTCGGGGTTCCGGGGAGCTGTTTTTT

clone_size: .
j_call: TRBJ1-1
v_call: TRBV5-5
d_call: .
cdr3_aa: CASSLAVGTEAFF
cdr3_nt: TGTGCCAGCAGCTTGGCGGTGGGCACTGAAGCTTTCTTT

clone_size: .
j_call: TRBJ2-3
v_call: TRBV21-1
d_call: .
cdr3_aa: CASSKNKREDDTQYF
cdr3_nt: TGTGCCAGCAGCAAAAACAAGCGGGAAGACGATACGCAGTATTTT

clone_size: .
j_call: TRBJ2-3
v_call: TRBV28
d_call: TRBD1
cdr3_aa: CASSLWTGGTDTQYF
cdr3_nt: TGTGCCAGCAGTTTATGGACAGGGGGCACAGATACGCAGTATTTT

clone_size: .
j_call: TRBJ2-1
v_call: TRBV27
d_call: .
cdr3_aa: CASSLGTSYNEQFF
cdr3_nt: TGTGCCAGCAGCCTCGGGACTTCATACAATGAGCAGTTCTTC

clone_size: .
j_call: TRBJ2-3
v_call: TRBV28
d_call: TRBD2
cdr3_aa: CASSLETSGGTLGTDTQYF
cdr3_nt: TGTGCCAGCAGTTTGGAAACTAGCGGGGGGACCTTGGGCACAGATACGCAGTATTTT

clone_size: .
j_call: TRBJ1-1
v_call: TRBV29-1
d_call: .
cdr3_aa: CSVTGMGATEAFF
cdr3_nt: TGCAGCGTTACAGGGATGGGGGCCACTGAAGCTTTCTTT

clone_size: few
j_call: TRBJ2-5
v_call: TRBV7-2
d_call: .
cdr3_aa: CASSFGGPQETQYF
cdr3_nt: TGTGCCAGCAGCTTCGGGGGGCCGCAAGAGACCCAGTACTTC

clone_size: .
j_call: TRBJ2-7
v_call: TRBV6-6
d_call: TRBD1
cdr3_aa: CASSPDRGYEQYF
cdr3_nt: TGTGCCAGCAGCCCGGACAGGGGCTACGAGCAGTACTTC

clone_size: few
j_call: TRBJ2-2
v_call: TRBV6-5
d_call: .
cdr3_aa: CASSGRVNTGELFF
cdr3_nt: TGTGCCAGCAGTGGCAGGGTTAACACCGGGGAGCTGTTTTTT

clone_size: once
j_call: TRBJ2-1
v_call: TRBV28
d_call: .
cdr3_aa: CASSIGGAREQFF
cdr3_nt: TGTGCCAGCAGCATAGGGGGGGCCAGGGAGCAGTTCTTC

clone_size: .
j_call: TRBJ2-3
v_call: TRBV4-1
d_call: TRBD1
cdr3_aa: CASSHPGGGTDTQYF
cdr3_nt: TGCGCCAGCAGCCATCCAGGGGGCGGCACAGATACGCAGTATTTT

clone_size: few
j_call: TRBJ1-2
v_call: TRBV6-1
d_call: .
cdr3_aa: CASRGPISTYGYTF
cdr3_nt: TGTGCCAGCAGGGGTCCGATTTCAACATATGGCTACACCTTC

clone_size: few
j_call: TRBJ1-1
v_call: TRBV6-1
d_call: .
cdr3_aa: CASSRSRDTEAFF
cdr3_nt: TGTGCCAGCAGCCGATCCAGGGATACTGAAGCTTTCTTT

clone_size: .
j_call: TRBJ1-3
v_call: TRBV6-6
d_call: .
cdr3_aa: CATLEGTGNTIYF
cdr3_nt: TGTGCCACATTGGAGGGAACTGGAAACACCATATATTTT

clone_size: .
j_call: TRBJ2-7
v_call: TRBV6-1
d_call: TRBD1
cdr3_aa: CASRGDREIYEQYF
cdr3_nt: TGTGCCAGCAGGGGGGACAGGGAAATCTACGAGCAGTACTTC

clone_size: .
j_call: TRBJ2-1
v_call: TRBV18
d_call: .
cdr3_aa: CASSQVGGGEQFF
cdr3_nt: TGTGCCAGCTCACAGGTCGGAGGGGGCGAGCAGTTCTTC

clone_size: few
j_call: TRBJ2-3
v_call: TRBV6-1
d_call: TRBD1
cdr3_aa: CASSWGQGTDTQYF
cdr3_nt: TGTGCCAGCAGTTGGGGACAGGGAACAGATACGCAGTATTTT

clone_size: .
j_call: TRBJ2-6
v_call: TRBV27
d_call: .
cdr3_aa: CASSPLSGANVLTF
cdr3_nt: TGTGCCAGCAGCCCCCTCTCTGGGGCCAACGTCCTGACTTTC

clone_size: .
j_call: TRBJ2-2
v_call: TRBV28
d_call: .
cdr3_aa: CASSLPGSGELFF
cdr3_nt: TGTGCCAGCAGTCTCCCAGGGTCCGGGGAGCTGTTTTTT

clone_size: .
j_call: TRBJ1-1
v_call: TRBV7-7
d_call: .
cdr3_aa: CASSLGNWWGALYVKRGEAFF
cdr3_nt: TGTGCTAGCAGCTTAGGAAATTGGTGGGGGGCGCTTTATGTTAAGAGAGGGGAAGCTTTCTTT

clone_size: .
j_call: TRBJ2-1
v_call: TRBV5-4
d_call: .
cdr3_aa: CASSFGDRVGGGIREQFF
cdr3_nt: TGTGCCAGCAGCTTTGGAGATCGGGTCGGAGGGGGAATACGTGAGCAGTTCTTC

clone_size: .
j_call: TRBJ1-1
v_call: TRBV2
d_call: .
cdr3_aa: CASRLMPFNTEAFF
cdr3_nt: TGTGCCAGCAGGTTAATGCCCTTCAACACTGAAGCTTTCTTT

clone_size: .
j_call: TRBJ2-7
v_call: TRBV11-1
d_call: TRBD2
cdr3_aa: CASSRETIAGATEQYF
cdr3_nt: TGTGCCAGCAGCAGAGAGACTATAGCGGGAGCGACCGAGCAGTACTTC

clone_size: few
j_call: TRBJ1-2
v_call: TRBV30
d_call: TRBD1
cdr3_aa: CAWSRDSYGYTF
cdr3_nt: TGTGCCTGGAGTAGGGACAGCTATGGCTACACCTTC

clone_size: .
j_call: TRBJ2-7
v_call: TRBV10-3
d_call: TRBD1
cdr3_aa: CAISRTGVSYEQYF
cdr3_nt: TGTGCCATCAGTCGGACAGGGGTCTCCTACGAGCAGTACTTC

clone_size: .
j_call: TRBJ1-6
v_call: TRBV28
d_call: TRBD1
cdr3_aa: CASSLLQGANNSPLHF
cdr3_nt: TGTGCCAGCAGTTTACTCCAGGGGGCGAATAATTCACCCCTCCACTTT

clone_size: few
j_call: TRBJ2-5
v_call: TRBV11-3
d_call: TRBD2
cdr3_aa: CASSLDRGGAETQYF
cdr3_nt: TGTGCCAGCAGCTTAGACCGCGGGGGGGCGGAGACCCAGTACTTC

clone_size: .
j_call: TRBJ2-1
v_call: TRBV10-3
d_call: TRBD1
cdr3_aa: CAVTGDSLYNEQFF
cdr3_nt: TGTGCCGTCACAGGGGACAGTCTCTACAATGAGCAGTTCTTC

clone_size: .
j_call: TRBJ2-2
v_call: TRBV2
d_call: .
cdr3_aa: CASSEAGELFF
cdr3_nt: TGTGCCAGCAGTGAAGCCGGGGAGCTGTTTTTT

clone_size: .
j_call: TRBJ2-7
v_call: TRBV28
d_call: .
cdr3_aa: CASSPRDNSYEQYF
cdr3_nt: TGTGCCAGCAGTCCCCGGGACAACTCCTACGAGCAGTACTTC

clone_size: .
j_call: TRBJ2-2
v_call: TRBV7-7
d_call: .
cdr3_aa: CASSPSYLNTGELFF
cdr3_nt: TGTGCTAGCAGCCCGTCCTACCTTAACACCGGGGAGCTGTTTTTT

clone_size: .
j_call: TRBJ1-2
v_call: TRBV6-1
d_call: .
cdr3_aa: CASSERGTPRQGNYGYTF
cdr3_nt: TGTGCCAGCAGTGAAAGGGGGACTCCCCGGCAGGGAAACTATGGCTACACCTTC

clone_size: few
j_call: TRBJ2-1
v_call: TRBV4-1
d_call: .
cdr3_aa: CASSQGYPDNSYNEQFF
cdr3_nt: TGCGCCAGCAGCCAAGGTTATCCGGACAACTCCTACAATGAGCAGTTCTTC

clone_size: few
j_call: TRBJ1-1
v_call: TRBV27
d_call: .
cdr3_aa: CASSAQAPGGTEAFF
cdr3_nt: TGTGCCAGCAGTGCCCAAGCTCCGGGCGGGACTGAAGCTTTCTTT

clone_size: .
j_call: TRBJ1-1
v_call: TRBV6-1
d_call: .
cdr3_aa: CASIQTVRYTEAFF
cdr3_nt: TGTGCCAGCATTCAGACAGTCAGGTACACTGAAGCTTTCTTT

clone_size: .
j_call: TRBJ1-1
v_call: TRBV19
d_call: TRBD1
cdr3_aa: CASSPQGFTEAFF
cdr3_nt: TGTGCCAGTAGTCCACAGGGGTTCACTGAAGCTTTCTTT

clone_size: .
j_call: TRBJ2-1
v_call: TRBV6-1
d_call: .
cdr3_aa: CASSVALNARSNEQFF
cdr3_nt: TGTGCCAGCAGTGTTGCCTTGAATGCTAGGTCCAATGAGCAGTTCTTC

clone_size: .
j_call: TRBJ2-1
v_call: TRBV28
d_call: TRBD2
cdr3_aa: CASTAGGQNEQFF
cdr3_nt: TGTGCCAGCACGGCGGGAGGCCAAAATGAGCAGTTCTTC

clone_size: .
j_call: TRBJ1-4
v_call: TRBV27
d_call: .
cdr3_aa: CASSPGHLRNEKLFF
cdr3_nt: TGTGCCAGCAGTCCCGGACACCTAAGGAATGAAAAACTGTTTTTT

clone_size: few
j_call: TRBJ1-4
v_call: TRBV9
d_call: .
cdr3_aa: CASSVGLRTGATEKLFF
cdr3_nt: TGTGCCAGCAGCGTAGGACTGCGAACAGGTGCGACTGAAAAACTGTTTTTT

clone_size: .
j_call: TRBJ2-7
v_call: TRBV4-2
d_call: TRBD1
cdr3_aa: CASSPGTEVSYEQYF
cdr3_nt: TGTGCCAGCAGCCCCGGGACAGAAGTATCCTACGAGCAGTACTTC

clone_size: .
j_call: TRBJ2-7
v_call: TRBV9
d_call: TRBD2
cdr3_aa: CASSERLAGGDEQYF
cdr3_nt: TGTGCCAGCAGCGAACGACTAGCCGGAGGAGACGAGCAGTACTTC

clone_size: few
j_call: TRBJ1-2
v_call: TRBV7-9
d_call: .
cdr3_aa: CASSLAQGRYGYGYTF
cdr3_nt: TGTGCCAGCAGCTTAGCTCAGGGACGTTATGGGTATGGCTACACCTTC

clone_size: .
j_call: TRBJ2-7
v_call: TRBV6-4
d_call: .
cdr3_aa: CASNGFYEQYF
cdr3_nt: TGTGCCAGCAACGGGTTCTACGAGCAGTACTTC